This T cell receptor beta chain was captured in a study of technical replicates of blood from a handful of donors. Generated by immunoSEQ multiplex PCR, the TCRdb table keeps only in-frame clones and is missing some. Found here are 91,000 or so clones, roughly 96% of them singletons; the top ten hold 0.26%. This CDR3 contains 14 residues. Germline CDR1 reads SNHLY; CDR2 reads FYNNEI. V was cut by 10 bases and J by 0 bases, with 15 bases left in between. The sequencing sample was made of T cells isolated from PBMCs. The V gene is TRBV2, the J gene TRBJ1-1; D might be TRBD1 (5 bases). The origin of this receptor is a human donor in good health. CDR3: CAIRRGVMNTEAFF. The DNA for the CDR3 is TGTGCCATCCGGAGGGGCGTAATGAACACTGAAGCTTTCTTT. Full variable domain (outside the CDR3, taken from reference TRBV2 and TRBJ1-1): EPEVTQTPSHQVTQMGQEVILRCVPISNHLYFYWYRQILGQKVEFLVSFYNNEISEKSEIFDDQFSVERPDGSNFTLKIRSTKLEDSAMYFCAIRRGVMNTEAFFGQGTRLTVV.